The 22 T cell receptor beta chains in this list originate from one sample, sequenced in a study of graft-versus-host responses after intestinal transplantation. Tissue from the graft was processed to free its intraepithelial and lamina propria lymphocytes. Assay used: immunoSEQ multiplex PCR; TCRdb lists only in-frame clones, some missing. The sample holds 13,000 to 15,000 clones; roughly 70% are singletons and the top ten take 20% to 30%. The sample in question was ileum tissue, obtained 700 to 800 days after intestinal transplantation. The receptors originated from a human patient who received an intestinal transplant, so some T cells may come from the graft donor.

The J gene is TRBJ1-5, the V gene TRBV7-2, with 11 bases aligning to TRBD1. The CDR3 totals 19 residues. V shed 2 bases and J 6 bases; nucleotides not matched to a gene: 15. The V gene's germline CDR1 is SGHTA and CDR2 FQGNSA. CDR3 in DNA: TGTGCCAGCAGCTTACTCAAAGGCACCGGGACAGGGGGTGGTCAGCCCCAGCATTTT. Amino acid sequence: CASSLLKGTGTGGGQPQHF.

V is TRBV2 and J is TRBJ1-4; 10 nucleotides agree with TRBD1. J gave up 6 bases and V 6 bases, and 4 bases lay outside the gene matches. Germline lookup yields CDR1 SNHLY and CDR2 FYNNEI. CDR3 length: 14 residues. CDR3 protein: CASSSGTGDEKLFF. The CDR3 coding sequence is TGTGCCAGCAGCTCCGGGACAGGGGATGAAAAACTGTTTTTT.

In this sample, this clone turned up once. The V gene is TRBV14, the J gene TRBJ1-2; D uncertain. Germline V gives CDR1 SGHDN, CDR2 FVKESK. V was trimmed by 5 bases and J by 1 base, leaving 8 bases between them. There are 13 residues in the CDR3. The CDR3 loop is CASSFSSNYGYTF. The CDR3 bases are TGTGCCAGCAGCTTTTCCAGTAACTATGGCTACACCTTC.

The chain couples TRBV7-2 to TRBJ2-7, with TRBD2 matching over 10 bases. V shed 4 bases and J 3 bases; nucleotides not matched to a gene: 3. The CDR3 extends over 14 amino acids. Germline V gene lookup returns CDR1 SGHTA and CDR2 FQGNSA. CDR3 sequence (DNA): TGTGCCAGCAGCTCTAGCGGGAGCTTCTACGAGCAGTACTTC. Translation gives CASSSSGSFYEQYF.

This chain joins TRBV6-5 and TRBJ1-1; D is undetermined. In germline, CDR1 is MNHEY, CDR2 SVGAGI. V was cut by 6 bases and J by 0 bases, with 11 bases left in between. The CDR3 length is 14 residues. CDR3 amino acids: CASRYPQLNTEAFF. CDR3 sequence (DNA): TGTGCCAGCAGATATCCCCAGCTGAACACTGAAGCTTTCTTT.

This clone was detected a few times. A far larger clone is off by one base, so a read error is likely. Other nucleotide sequences from this sample produce the same CDR3. The CDR3 protein is CASSLRGPVGSEAFF. The CDR3 region has the DNA TGTGCCAGCAGTTTACGAGGCCCCGTTGGGAGTGAAGCTTTCTTT. The gene calls are TRBV27 and TRBJ1-1; D is unresolved. The CDR3 is 15 amino acids. Trimming stripped 2 bases from V and 7 bases from J, with 17 bases between. Germline V CDR1 and CDR2: MNHEY, SMNVEV (reference sequence).

V is TRBV6-6 and J is TRBJ2-1; TRBD1 matches at 9 bases. The CDR3 is made up of 15 amino acids. Germline V gene data show CDR1 as MNHNY and CDR2 as SVGAGI (reference sequence). Trimming removed 7 bases from V and 4 bases from J; junction bases left unmatched: 8. DNA of the CDR3: TGTGCCAGCACGACCCCGGGACAGGGATACAATGAGCAGTTCTTC. This codes for CASTTPGQGYNEQFF.

The chain is built from TRBV30 and TRBJ2-7; D is unclear. The CDR3 has 15 amino acids. V gave up 0 bases and J gave up 0 bases, with 12 bases separating them. The germline CDR1 and CDR2 sequences are GTSNPN and SVGIG (reference sequence). The CDR3 region is CAWSVHGPVSYEQYF. CDR3 in DNA: TGTGCCTGGAGTGTACATGGGCCGGTCTCCTACGAGCAGTACTTC.

This clone was recorded a few times. CDR3 sequence reads: CAWTRGGASGNTIYF. CDR3 DNA sequence: TGTGCCTGGACCCGGGGGGGTGCTAGCGGAAACACCATATATTTT. V gene TRBV30 combines with J gene TRBJ1-3; tentatively, D is TRBD1 (5 bases). Trimming left V 4 bases short and J 4 bases short, with 17 bases between. CDR3 length: 15 residues. In germline, CDR1 is GTSNPN, CDR2 SVGIG (reference sequence).

This clone is medium-sized by share. The chain couples TRBV9 to TRBJ1-2, with D possibly matching TRBD1 (6 bases). With 3 bases removed from V and 2 bases from J, the gap between germline ends came to 11 bases. Germline V gene data show CDR1 as SGDLS and CDR2 as YYNGEE. This CDR3 spans 14 amino acids. This chain's CDR3 is CASSARDKNYGYTF. CDR3 in DNA: TGTGCCAGCAGCGCGAGGGACAAGAACTATGGCTACACCTTC.

V and J are TRBV5-8 and TRBJ2-5; the match to TRBD2 covers 8 bases. Germline lookup yields CDR1 SGHTS and CDR2 YDEGEE. The J segment lost 1 base and the V segment lost 2 bases, leaving 4 bases of the junction unmatched. The CDR3 has 15 residues. The CDR3 coding sequence is TGTGCCAGCAGCTTTAACGGGGGGGTCCAAGAGACCCAGTACTTC. This translates into CASSFNGGVQETQYF.

By its share, this clone is medium-sized. The chain joins TRBV5-4 to TRBJ1-4, with 8 nucleotides matching TRBD1. The CDR3 spans 14 residues. V lost 0 bases, J lost 10 bases, and 5 bases stayed unmatched. Germline assignment: CDR1 SGHNT and CDR2 YYREEE (reference sequence). The CDR3 sequence: CASSLEPGQGKLFF. CDR3 DNA: TGTGCCAGCAGCTTGGAACCCGGACAGGGAAAACTGTTTTTT. The full variable domain, with the rest looked up from reference TRBV5-4 and TRBJ1-4, is ETGVTQSPTHLIKTRGQQVTLRCSSQSGHNTVSWYQQALGQGPQFIFQYYREEENGRGNFPPRFSGLQFPNYSSELNVNALELDDSALYLCASSLEPGQGKLFFGSGTQLSVL.

V is TRBV18 and J is TRBJ1-1; 10 bases are a match to TRBD1. The V gene's germline CDR1 is KGHSH and CDR2 LQKENI. CDR3 length: 19 residues. J lost 2 bases, V lost 3 bases, and 15 bases had no gene match. The CDR3 here is CASSPNYLSTGGGNTEAFF. Here the CDR3 DNA reads TGTGCCAGCTCACCTAACTACCTTTCGACAGGGGGCGGCAACACTGAAGCTTTCTTT.

This chain links TRBV6-5 with TRBJ1-2; no reliable D call. V was clipped by 7 bases and J by 10 bases, with 13 bases between them. Germline CDR1 is MNHEY and CDR2 is SVGAGI. The CDR3 spans 11 residues. This CDR3 is CASTKGPYYTF. The CDR3 region has the DNA TGTGCCAGCACCAAGGGTCCCTACTACACCTTC.

This clone is deemed medium-sized. The chain combines TRBV5-4 with TRBJ2-1, with a weak D call TRBD2 (7 bases). CDR3 size: 15 residues. From germline, CDR1 is SGHNT and CDR2 YYREEE (reference sequence). Trimming left V 1 base short and J 8 bases short, with 16 bases between. CDR3 residues: CASSLSGGNWYEQFF. CDR3 DNA sequence: TGTGCCAGCAGCTTGTCGGGGGGCAATTGGTATGAGCAGTTCTTC.

The V and J genes are TRBV6-1 and TRBJ2-7; D perhaps matches TRBD2 (5 bases). V lost 6 bases, J lost 3 bases, and 12 bases lay in between. Germline V gene data show CDR1 as MNHNS and CDR2 as SASEGT. This CDR3 region has 13 residues. CDR3 DNA: TGTGCCAGCAGGATCGGACTTATCTACGAGCAGTACTTC. This encodes CASRIGLIYEQYF.

The chain uses TRBV7-2 and TRBJ2-7; 7 nucleotides line up with TRBD1. V trimming: 5 bases; J trimming: 2 bases; junction bases outside the gene matches: 3. CDR3 length equals 13 residues. CDR1 is SGHTA, CDR2 FQGNSA, per germline. In DNA form, the CDR3 reads TGTGCCAGCAGCCGGGACAGAGCCTACGAGCAGTACTTC. This translates into CASSRDRAYEQYF.

The rearrangement joins TRBV6-1 to TRBJ2-5; the match to TRBD1 covers 9 bases. This CDR3 region has 13 residues. From germline, CDR1 is MNHNS and CDR2 SASEGT. The junction had 5 bases not matched to a gene; V was cut back by 7 bases and J by 5 bases. CDR3 sequence: CASTRDREETQYF. The CDR3 DNA reads TGTGCCAGCACCAGGGACAGGGAGGAGACCCAGTACTTC.

This clone was observed a handful of times. One junction end disagrees with the germline gene, perhaps due to a read error. The chain uses TRBV6-1 and TRBJ2-2; D is unresolved. Germline V gives CDR1 MNHNS, CDR2 SASEGT. The CDR3 covers 15 residues. CDR3 amino acids: CPSSEPPHTTGELFF. CDR3 in DNA: TGTCCCAGCAGTGAGCCCCCGCACACGACCGGGGAGCTGTTTTTT.

The rearrangement joins TRBV4-3 to TRBJ2-2, with 12 nucleotides matching TRBD2. Germline V gene data show CDR1 as LGHNA and CDR2 as YSLEER. This CDR3 comprises 18 residues. V lost 1 base and J lost 7; bases outside the gene matches: 10. CDR3 DNA: TGCGCCAGCAGCCAAGGCCTTCTAGCGGGGGGGCTTGTCGGGGAGCTGTTTTTT. Amino acid sequence: CASSQGLLAGGLVGELFF.

The chain employs TRBV10-3 and TRBJ2-5, with D tentatively TRBD2 (6 bases). The germline V and J ends were trimmed by 6 bases and 4 bases, with 15 bases remaining between them. The germline V gene encodes CDR1 ENHRY and CDR2 SYGVKD. The CDR3 has 14 amino acids. CDR3 coding DNA: TGTGCCATCAGCCGGACTACCGGACGAGAGACCCAGTACTTC. It yields the protein CAISRTTGRETQYF.

The gene calls are TRBV25-1 and TRBJ1-4, with a possible D match to TRBD1 (5 bases). This CDR3 is 14 amino acids long. Looked up from germline, CDR1 is MGHDK and CDR2 is SYGVNS. With 3 bases removed from V and 7 bases from J, the gap between germline ends came to 12 bases. For the CDR3, the DNA is TGTGCCAGCAGTGAGTTGGGGCTAAGTGAAAAACTGTTTTTT. Protein sequence: CASSELGLSEKLFF.